This TCR beta chain was sequenced for a study of siplizumab effects on memory and regulatory T cells. Overall study findings and caveats: Assignment of a naive or memory phenotype failed for roughly 80-96% of the proliferating CD4+ or CD8+ clones.

A remark on this clone: Its antigen is not known.

V was pared by 0 bases and J by 2 bases, with 2 bases of the junction left unmatched. This CDR3 has 17 amino acids. Per germline, CDR1 SGDLS and CDR2 YYNGEE. Measured with immunoSEQ multiplex PCR; TCRdb has only the in-frame clones, and not every one. Counted here are approximately 70,000 clones, 75% to 95% occurring once; the ten biggest clones make up approximately 29%. This chain connects TRBV9 to TRBJ2-3; 14 bases are a match to TRBD2. The material sequenced was CD8+ T cells sorted from blood. The sequence came from a human donor in good health. CDR3 in DNA: TGTGCCAGCAGCGTAGGGGGACTAGCGGGAGTCACAGATACGCAGTATTTT. Protein product: CASSVGGLAGVTDTQYF.